This T cell receptor beta chain was captured in a study of cytotoxic CD8 clonotypes in ibrutinib-treated CLL. Data came from immunoSEQ multiplex PCR; TCRdb stores just in-frame clones and leaves some out. The sample consists of 330,000 or so clones, around 66% of them appearing once. The CDR3 consists of 13 residues. The V call is TRBV12-1, the J call TRBJ1-6. TRBV12-1 is a documented pseudogene. The clonotype was recovered from a human donor with chronic lymphocytic leukemia. The source material was PBMCs, sampled after 36 months of ibrutinib treatment. CDR3 in amino acids: CASSPPDGSPLHF. The CDR3 DNA is TGTGCCAGCAGCCCGCCGGACGGTTCACCCCTCCACTTT.